Presented here are 18 T cell receptor beta chains from one specimen sequenced in a study of long-term antiretroviral therapy in people with HIV. Survey-level immunoSEQ v3.0 assays were run. Sequencing was performed with immunoSEQ multiplex PCR; in TCRdb, only in-frame clones are kept and a portion is missing. In the table there are approximately 39,000 clones, over 80% of which are singletons. The specimen comprised unsorted PBMCs, sampled 1.5 years after starting antiretroviral therapy. The receptors were gathered from a man between 18 and 29 years old with HIV.

The rearrangement joins TRBV7-2 to TRBJ1-1; D is uncertain. CDR1 and CDR2 from the germline V gene are SGHTA and FQGNSA. This CDR3 comprises 13 residues. V lost 2 bases, J lost 7 bases, and 11 bases lay in between. CDR3 in amino acids: CASSLIQSNEAFF. In nucleotides, the CDR3 is TGTGCCAGCAGCTTAATCCAATCGAATGAAGCTTTCTTT.

V gene TRBV7-3 combines with J gene TRBJ2-3; D could derive from TRBD1 or TRBD2 (7 bases each). The CDR3 is 15 residues long. V lost 4 bases and J 2 bases, leaving 13 bases between the germline ends. Germline values: CDR1 SGHTA, CDR2 FQGTGA. The CDR3 loop reads CASSSQGGVTDTQYF. The CDR3 DNA reads TGTGCCAGCAGCTCCCAGGGGGGGGTCACAGATACGCAGTATTTT.

This rearrangement joins TRBV4-1 to TRBJ2-7, with unresolved D. V lost 3 bases and J lost 4, with 7 bases in between. Germline V gene data show CDR1 as MGHRA and CDR2 as YSYEKL. This CDR3 is built from 12 residues. The CDR3 DNA follows: TGCGCCAGCAGCCACGTGGGATACGAGCAGTACTTC. This gives the protein CASSHVGYEQYF.

A single count supports this clone. V is TRBV18 and J is TRBJ1-1; D gene ambiguous. Germline V CDR1 and CDR2: KGHSH, LQKENI. Trimming left V 5 bases short and J 0 bases short, with 10 bases between. The CDR3 is made up of 14 amino acids. The CDR3 reads CASSKETMNTEAFF. The CDR3 coding sequence is TGTGCCAGCTCAAAGGAAACAATGAACACTGAAGCTTTCTTT.

V and J are TRBV30 and TRBJ2-7; D might be TRBD2 (5 bases). From germline, CDR1 is GTSNPN and CDR2 SVGIG (reference sequence). The length of the CDR3 is 15 residues. Trimming shortened V by 3 bases and J by 4 bases, and 19 bases separated the two germline ends. The CDR3 here is CAWSLRAGDRYEQYF. CDR3 nucleotides: TGTGCCTGGAGCTTGAGGGCAGGTGACCGGTACGAGCAGTACTTC.

The chain couples TRBV19 to TRBJ1-2; 9 bases are a match to TRBD1. The V gene's germline CDR1 is LNHDA and CDR2 SQIVND (reference sequence). Trimming cost V 5 bases and J 7 bases; bases outside gene matches: 8. CDR3 length: 14 amino acids. The CDR3 sequence: CASSQTGGGRGYTF. Here the CDR3 DNA reads TGTGCCAGTAGTCAAACAGGGGGCGGTCGTGGCTACACCTTC. Using reference TRBV19 and TRBJ1-2 for the parts outside the CDR3, the full variable domain is DGGITQSPKYLFRKEGQNVTLSCEQNLNHDAMYWYRQDPGQGLRLIYYSQIVNDFQKGDIAEGYSVSREKKESFPLTVTSAQKNPTAFYLCASSQTGGGRGYTFGSGTRLTVV.

CDR3 nucleotides: TGTGCCAGCAGCTTAGCGAACCCAGCGAGAGTGTCGATATACGAGCAGTACTTC. Translating gives CASSLANPARVSIYEQYF. The genes are TRBV7-8 and TRBJ2-7; D gene unclear. V gave up 0 bases and J gave up 4 bases, with 22 bases separating them. The CDR3 totals 18 residues. Germline V gene lookup returns CDR1 SGHVS and CDR2 FQNEAQ.

To note about this clone: One end of the junction is discordant with germline, which a read error may explain. The rearrangement joins TRBV7-8 to TRBJ2-1, with TRBD2 matching 9 bases. Germline CDR1 and CDR2: SGHVS and FQNEAQ. The CDR3 is made up of 15 amino acids. CDR3 sequence: CASSLAGTPLNEQFF. The CDR3 bases are TGTGCCAGCAGCCTAGCGGGAACTCCTCTCAATGAGCAGTTCTTC.

The chain recombines TRBV27 with TRBJ2-7; no reliable D call. V lost 5 bases, J lost 0 bases, and 14 bases lay in between. There are 15 residues in the CDR3. The germline V gene has CDR1 MNHEY and CDR2 SMNVEV (reference sequence). The CDR3 nucleotides read TGTGCCAGCAGTCAGACTCCGGGCCCCTCCTACGAGCAGTACTTC. This codes for CASSQTPGPSYEQYF.

This sequence joins TRBV6-6 and TRBJ2-1, with a tentative D call TRBD1 (5 bases). The CDR3 has 14 residues. The V and J ends lost 3 bases and 5 bases respectively, with 11 bases between them. Germline CDR1 reads MNHNY; CDR2 reads SVGAGI (reference sequence). The CDR3 is CASSYARQHNEQFF. The CDR3 DNA is TGTGCCAGCAGTTATGCTAGACAGCACAATGAGCAGTTCTTC.

J is TRBJ2-2 and V is TRBV28, with D maybe TRBD2 (5 bases). Germline V gives CDR1 MDHEN, CDR2 SYDVKM. The ends were cut back, 7 bases at V and 3 bases at J, with 15 bases in the middle. The CDR3 spans 15 residues. The CDR3 loop reads CASIHGRTDTGELFF. The DNA for the CDR3 is TGTGCCAGCATCCACGGACGGACTGACACCGGGGAGCTGTTTTTT.

This chain links TRBV5-1 with TRBJ1-2; 10 bases line up with TRBD1. Germline V gene data show CDR1 as SGHRS and CDR2 as YFSETQ. The CDR3 sequence is 13 residues long. V shed 6 bases, J shed 6 bases, and the junction held 5 bases outside the gene matches. The CDR3 nucleotides read TGCGCCAGCACCTCCGGGACAGGGGATGGCTACACCTTC. Translation gives CASTSGTGDGYTF.

The rearrangement links TRBV29-1 to TRBJ2-1, with 7 bases aligning to TRBD2. Germline CDR1 is SQVTM and CDR2 is ANQGSEA. J gave up 5 bases and V 5 bases, and 12 bases lay outside the gene matches. CDR3 length: 15 residues. CDR3 bases: TGCAGCGTTCATGGGCGGGGGTTGGACAACAATGAGCAGTTCTTC. Translating gives CSVHGRGLDNNEQFF.

The rearrangement uses TRBV27 and TRBJ2-7; the match to TRBD2 covers 7 bases. Trimming took 5 bases from V and 6 from J; bases not matched to a gene: 7. Germline V gene data show CDR1 as MNHEY and CDR2 as SMNVEV (reference sequence). The CDR3 totals 13 residues. CDR3 in DNA: TGTGCCAGCAGTAGTAGCGGGCGGGGCGAGCAGTACTTC. Its translation is CASSSSGRGEQYF.

This sequence joins TRBV19 and TRBJ2-3, with TRBD2 identical over 8 bases. V dropped 5 bases and J dropped 4; count of bases not matched to a gene: 14. The CDR3 spans 17 residues. Germline lookup yields CDR1 LNHDA and CDR2 SQIVND (reference sequence). The CDR3 is CASSAEGAGVSSDTQYF. CDR3 in DNA: TGTGCCAGTAGTGCAGAAGGAGCGGGAGTCAGTTCAGATACGCAGTATTTT. The whole variable domain, remainder taken from reference TRBV19 and TRBJ2-3, is DGGITQSPKYLFRKEGQNVTLSCEQNLNHDAMYWYRQDPGQGLRLIYYSQIVNDFQKGDIAEGYSVSREKKESFPLTVTSAQKNPTAFYLCASSAEGAGVSSDTQYFGPGTRLTVL.

This sequence joins TRBV27 and TRBJ2-1; the D is unclear. The CDR3 runs to 11 residues. Trimming stripped 5 bases from V and 4 bases from J, with 3 bases between. Germline assignment: CDR1 MNHEY and CDR2 SMNVEV (reference sequence). The chain's CDR3 is CASSLYNEQFF. The CDR3 coding sequence is TGTGCCAGCAGTCTATACAATGAGCAGTTCTTC.

This clone was observed a single time. This sequence joins TRBV7-2 and TRBJ1-2, with TRBD1 matching 7 bases. The CDR3 totals 15 residues. J lost 4 bases, V lost 5 bases, and 10 bases had no gene match. The germline V gene encodes CDR1 SGHTA and CDR2 FQGNSA. The CDR3 DNA follows: TGTGCCAGCAGCCCAACCGAGGCAGGGGGCTATGGCTACACCTTC. Its translation is CASSPTEAGGYGYTF.

The chain joins TRBV11-2 to TRBJ2-2; D possibly corresponds to TRBD2 (5 bases). The V gene lost 2 bases and the J gene lost 5 bases, with 21 bases spanning the gap. The CDR3 has 18 amino acids. Germline CDR1 reads SGHAT; CDR2 reads FQNNGV. The CDR3 here is CASSLSRVGRSGTGELFF. The CDR3, as DNA: TGTGCCAGCAGCTTATCGAGGGTCGGGCGATCGGGGACCGGGGAGCTGTTTTTT.